This is a list of T cell receptor beta chains from one sample in a study of cytomegalovirus exposure and HLA in healthy donors. TCRdb's copy holds only in-frame clones and misses some; the assay was immunoSEQ multiplex PCR. The sample yields approximately 64,000 clones, around 88% seen once. The sample consisted of PBMCs. These receptors were obtained from a woman between 18 and 30 years old in good health and CMV-seronegative. The conserved cysteine and the conserved F or W are not part of the CDR3 here. Some rows mark clone size as missing; the rest say once, few, many or name a class of expanded clone.

CDR3 | V | size
AWRGRAVVLEAF | TRBV30 | -
ASSETANTGELF | TRBV25-1 | -
ATSRSSPRDNEQF | TRBV15 | once
ASSYRGFYEQY | TRBV13 | -
ASSLGLAGRITDTQY | TRBV5-1 | -
ASSLTRTGKETQY | TRBV27 | -
ASSPGTGFSEAF | TRBV18 | -
AIRTGGSGNTIY | TRBV10-3 | once
ASSLDRRVLGYEQY | TRBV11-2 | -
ASSVLGQSNTGELF | TRBV9 | -
ASSTGQGVESPLH | TRBV19 | -
ASSLSGDTYEQY | TRBV28 | -
ASSFEGVTQY | TRBV19 | -
ASSFGHQTYEQY | TRBV19 | -
ASSPRDNYNEQF | TRBV13 | -
ASSLDTNTGELF | TRBV5-1 | -
ASSQDGGYEQY | TRBV4-2 | -
ASSTSGVETQY | TRBV28 | -
ASSYSTDTQY | TRBV5-1 | -
ASRLTGGSYEQY | TRBV7-2 | -
ASSYGIGGTEAF | TRBV5-5 | -
ATAWDGRAQH | TRBV10-3 | -
ASSQQGEETQY | TRBV5-6 | -
ASSLGTGGAGYGYT | TRBV7-2 | -